Each of the 18 T cell receptor beta chains below was sequenced from the same sample in a study of OX40 agonist ivuxolimab in advanced cancers. The data were produced by immunoSEQ multiplex PCR, yet TCRdb's version contains in-frame clones alone and is incomplete. There are about 60,000 clones in the sample; 86% occur only once, and around 1% lies in the top ten. Source: CD4+ or CD8+ T cells sorted from blood, taken in a trial of the OX40 agonist ivuxolimab. All receptors derive from an adult with an advanced solid tumor such as melanoma, head and neck, liver or kidney cancer.

The chain's CDR3 is CASSGSTYEQYF. CDR3 nucleotides: TGCGCCAGCAGCGGTAGCACCTACGAGCAGTACTTC. The chain combines TRBV5-1 with TRBJ2-7; D call uncertain. The CDR3 is 12 amino acids. Germline CDR1 is SGHRS and CDR2 is YFSETQ. V lost 4 bases and J lost 2, with 7 bases in between.

The chain combines TRBV28 with TRBJ2-5; 8 nucleotides match TRBD2. Germline V CDR1 and CDR2: MDHEN, SYDVKM. This CDR3 contains 15 residues. After removal of 2 bases from V and 5 bases from J, the junction contained 7 bases not matched to a gene. The DNA for the CDR3 is TGTGCCAGCAGTTTACTCAGCGGGAGTGCGGAGACCCAGTACTTC. Its protein product is CASSLLSGSAETQYF.

The V call is TRBV6-4, the J call TRBJ2-2; no clear D gene. Germline V gene data show CDR1 as MRHNA and CDR2 as SNTAGT. Trimming removed 6 bases from V and 2 bases from J, with 16 bases in between. CDR3 length equals 16 residues. The CDR3: CASSAEASTNTGELFF. For the CDR3, the DNA is TGTGCCAGCAGCGCCGAAGCTAGTACCAACACCGGGGAGCTGTTTTTT.

V usage is TRBV29-1 and J usage is TRBJ2-7; D uncertain. Germline-derived CDR1 and CDR2 are SQVTM and ANQGSEA. V lost 3 bases to trimming and J lost 3 bases, with 18 bases between them. The length of the CDR3 is 15 residues. This CDR3 is CSVEIYTAGRYEQYF. The CDR3 DNA follows: TGCAGCGTTGAGATTTATACTGCCGGTCGCTACGAGCAGTACTTC.

This chain connects TRBV28 to TRBJ2-1, with D possibly matching TRBD1 (6 bases). The ends were cut back, 3 bases at V and 2 bases at J, with 8 bases in the middle. CDR1 is MDHEN, CDR2 SYDVKM, per germline. This CDR3 has 14 amino acids. As DNA, the CDR3 is TGTGCCAGCAGTTTGGGGGCCACCTACAATGAGCAGTTCTTC. It translates to CASSLGATYNEQFF.

The gene calls are TRBV6-5 and TRBJ1-2; 7 bases are a match to TRBD1. The length of the CDR3 is 14 residues. Germline CDR1 and CDR2: MNHEY and SVGAGI. After removal of 5 bases from V and 4 bases from J, the junction contained 7 bases not matched to a gene. CDR3 nucleotide sequence: TGTGCCAGCAGTCTGGGGGACAGAGGCTATGGCTACACCTTC. Translation gives CASSLGDRGYGYTF.

The chain has TRBV7-9 and TRBJ2-1; TRBD2 matches at 7 bases. The junction had 7 bases not matched to a gene; V was cut back by 2 bases and J by 9 bases. The CDR3 is 14 amino acids. Germline V gives CDR1 SEHNR, CDR2 FQNEAQ (reference sequence). The CDR3 reads CASSLQAGYGEQFF. CDR3 DNA: TGTGCCAGCAGCTTACAAGCGGGATATGGTGAGCAGTTCTTC.

As to this clone: The junction and the germline gene differ at one end; a read error may be behind it. Other DNA sequences in the sample encode the same CDR3. The gene calls are TRBV6-5 and TRBJ2-7; the match to TRBD2 covers 7 bases. In germline, CDR1 is MNHEY, CDR2 SVGAGI. CDR3 length equals 16 residues. The CDR3 loop is CASSYSPGGPYYEQYF. The CDR3 DNA follows: TGTGCCAGCAGTTACTCGCCGGGAGGACCCTACTACGAGCAGTACTTT.

The chain recombines TRBV28 with TRBJ2-6; TRBD1 matches 8 bases. The CDR3 runs 16 residues. V was pared by 6 bases and J by 2 bases, with 6 bases of the junction left unmatched. Looked up from germline, CDR1 is MDHEN and CDR2 is SYDVKM. The CDR3 is CASRPPTGAGANVLTF. As DNA, the CDR3 is TGTGCCAGCAGACCGCCGACAGGGGCTGGGGCCAACGTCCTGACTTTC. Together with reference TRBV28 and TRBJ2-6, the CDR3 gives the full variable domain: DVKVTQSSRYLVKRTGEKVFLECVQDMDHENMFWYRQDPGLGLRLIYFSYDVKMKEKGDIPEGYSVSREKKERFSLILESASTNQTSMYLCASRPPTGAGANVLTFGAGSRLTVL.

The rearrangement links TRBV5-1 to TRBJ2-5, with a tentative D call TRBD2 (6 bases). The V gene lost 3 bases and the J gene lost 4 bases, with 13 bases spanning the gap. CDR1 and CDR2 from the germline V gene are SGHRS and YFSETQ. The length of the CDR3 is 14 residues. CDR3 sequence: CASSSWGVGETQYF. CDR3 coding DNA: TGCGCCAGCAGCTCGTGGGGGGTTGGAGAGACCCAGTACTTC.

V and J are TRBV21-1 and TRBJ2-4; the table's D call, TRBD2, was not checked against the DNA. TRBV21-1 is recorded as a pseudogene. The CDR3 sequence is 16 residues long. CDR3 sequence: CASSKAGGVAKNIQYF. Written as DNA, the CDR3 is TGTGCCAGCAGCAAGGCCGGGGGGGTAGCCAAAAACATTCAGTACTTC.

CDR3 sequence: CASSLARGRVGAFF. The CDR3 DNA is TGTGCCAGCAGCCTCGCCCGCGGTCGCGTCGGGGCTTTCTTT. This rearrangement joins TRBV5-8 to TRBJ1-1; D is uncertain. The CDR3 is made up of 14 amino acids. V was trimmed by 4 bases and J by 11 bases, leaving 21 bases between them. The germline V gene has CDR1 SGHTS and CDR2 YDEGEE.

This clone was observed a handful of times. The chain couples TRBV7-9 to TRBJ1-4, with D hard to call. The CDR3 spans 12 residues. V was shortened by 5 bases and J by 5 bases, with 6 bases between the two germline ends. Per germline, CDR1 SEHNR and CDR2 FQNEAQ (reference sequence). Written as DNA, the CDR3 is TGTGCCAGCAGCCAACCAAATGAAAAACTGTTTTTT. This encodes CASSQPNEKLFF.

This chain connects TRBV14 to TRBJ1-5; no reliable D call. The CDR3 has 15 amino acids. Germline V gene data show CDR1 as SGHDN and CDR2 as FVKESK. With 0 bases removed from V and 0 bases from J, the gap between germline ends came to 6 bases. The CDR3: CASSQEWDSNQPQHF. The CDR3 DNA sequence: TGTGCCAGCAGCCAAGAATGGGATAGCAATCAGCCCCAGCATTTT.

This clone was picked up one time. The chain combines TRBV19 with TRBJ1-3, with unresolved D. CDR3 length: 15 residues. Germline-derived CDR1 and CDR2 are LNHDA and SQIVND (reference sequence). V was clipped by 6 bases and J by 0 bases, with 12 bases between them. In nucleotides, the CDR3 is TGTGCCAGTAGCAAGGAAAACAACTCTGGAAACACCATATATTTT. Translation gives CASSKENNSGNTIYF.

This clone has just a few counts. This sequence joins TRBV10-3 and TRBJ2-1; TRBD2 aligns across 13 bases. Looked up from germline, CDR1 is ENHRY and CDR2 is SYGVKD. The V gene end was trimmed by 2 bases and the J gene end by 4 bases; junction bases not matched to a gene: 5. CDR3 length: 17 amino acids. The CDR3 DNA sequence: TGTGCCATCAGTGAGGGGACTAGCGGGAACTTTTACAATGAGCAGTTCTTC. This gives the protein CAISEGTSGNFYNEQFF.

J is TRBJ2-2 and V is TRBV29-1; weak D call: TRBD2 (5 bases). Deletions cut 4 bases from V and 2 bases from J, with 17 bases between. Germline values: CDR1 SQVTM, CDR2 ANQGSEA. The CDR3 is made up of 16 amino acids. The CDR3 sequence is CSVAAGGGSNTGELFF. Here the CDR3 DNA reads TGCAGCGTTGCTGCGGGTGGAGGATCAAACACCGGGGAGCTGTTTTTT.

This sequence joins TRBV6-6 and TRBJ1-1, with 8 bases that match TRBD1. The CDR3 is made up of 16 amino acids. Germline lookup yields CDR1 MNHNY and CDR2 SVGAGI (reference sequence). Germline trimming cut 6 bases from V and 1 base from J; bases unmatched to any gene: 10. This CDR3 is CASSFLQGGSNTEAFF. DNA for the CDR3: TGTGCCAGCAGCTTCTTACAGGGGGGATCGAACACTGAAGCTTTCTTT.